The TCR beta chain under discussion was sequenced for a study of blood T cell repertoires in COVID-19 (dated by TCRdb to 2018 to 2020). Regarding the complete study: Collaborator samples came from the United States, Italy and Spain and covered acute and convalescent phases of COVID-19. Where available, HLA class I and class II types were taken from metadata supplied by the sample provider and were not determined by assay-based typing. Subjects who had been exposed to COVID-19, were actively infected with it, or had recovered from it provided the deeply sampled blood TCRbeta repertoires that made up the dataset. The samples were drawn from the first 160 participants of the ongoing ImmuneRACE study and from more than 1,000 subjects provided by 6 global collaborators. The prospective study material was composed of cDNA or gDNA derived from T cells, B-cell-depleted T cells, or PBMCs. Sample metadata almost always included a de-identified subject ID, COVID-19 status, age in years and sex. The repertoires were released in a freely available public database intended as a resource for research on the immune response to SARS-CoV-2.

CDR1 and CDR2, looked up from the germline V gene, are SGHRS and YFSETQ. Trimming at the junction amounts to 0 bases on V and 2 bases on J, and the germline ends lie 9 bases apart. Its CDR3 holds 16 amino acids, cysteine through phenylalanine. Only the CDR3 DNA is retained, 48 bases long and in frame from the first base. Worth noting for this clone: The clone's antigen remains unknown. No base quality values were provided; no much bigger clone lies one nucleotide off.

The immunoSEQ Assay, a bias-controlled multiplex PCR, was used to amplify TCRbeta CDR3 regions from genomic DNA. The original methods were these. Within the assay, amplification of reference gene primers was used to estimate how many nucleated cells each sample contained. To quantify the absolute abundance of each unique TCRbeta CDR3 rearrangement, sequence reads were collapsed and filtered. For each sample, productive Simpson clonality was calculated as the square root of Simpson's diversity index over productive rearrangements. The table comes from immuneACCESS by way of TCRdb, which keeps in-frame sequences with V and J called. Part of the clones is missing from these tables; in studies checked, under half for an unresolved V gene and the rest for unknown reasons. The D gene and trimming were derived from the DNA, and the V and J assignments and clone size from that table. The sample yields 30,000 or so clones; 93% were counted once. The biggest ten clones account for about 0.85% of the sample.

Overall study results and their limits: The quantity of clinical and demographic metadata differed by source and by participant and was supplied without curation.

The collaborating institutions used their own protocols to collect whole blood in K2EDTA tubes. For TCRbeta analysis, collaborators shipped samples in one of three forms: frozen whole blood, isolated PBMCs, or DNA extracted from either of those sample types. The receptor was isolated from a male donor with active COVID-19. The V gene is TRBV5-1 and the J gene is TRBJ2-6, and the D gene may be TRBD2, 5 bases matching. Sequenced sample: peripheral blood. The sequence in DNA is TGCGCCAGCAGCTTGGCCAGCGGAACTGGGGCCAACGTCCTGACTTTC. It specifies CASSLASGTGANVLTF. Supplemented by the reference TRBV5-1 and TRBJ2-6 proteins around the CDR3, the complete variable domain is KAGVTQTPRYLIKTRGQQVTLSCSPISGHRSVSWYQQTPGQGLQFLFEYFSETQRNKGNFPGRFSGRQFSNSRSEMNVSTLELGDSALYLCASSLASGTGANVLTFGAGSRLTVL.